This record covers a single TCR beta chain. Its specificity is not known. The record originates from a study of T-cell memory formation after mild COVID-19. Study observations and caveats: Of the contracting clones, CD4+ ones lay mainly in CM and EM, and CD8+ ones in EMRA.

A single record per CDR3 protein comes from TCRdb applying MiXCR to the 5' RACE reads. The table lists 300,000 to 400,000 distinct CDR3 sequences, 15% to 20% of them singletons. V was trimmed by 7 bases and J by 4 bases, leaving 18 bases between them. The length of the CDR3 is 15 residues. Germline loops: CDR1 LNHDA, CDR2 SQIVND (reference sequence). The V call is TRBV19, the J call TRBJ2-3; the D gene is possibly TRBD1 (5 bases). The material sequenced was PBMCs or a T cell subset sorted from them (not recorded which). This clonotype was sampled from a young man who had mild COVID-19 (a few samples of this study predate the infection). Cell type and time point are not known. This chain's CDR3 is CASTKRQGGADTQYF. DNA for the CDR3: TGTGCCAGTACCAAACGGCAGGGTGGGGCAGATACGCAGTATTTT. The full variable domain, in which reference TRBV19 and TRBJ2-3 provide the parts outside the CDR3, is DGGITQSPKYLFRKEGQNVTLSCEQNLNHDAMYWYRQDPGQGLRLIYYSQIVNDFQKGDIAEGYSVSREKKESFPLTVTSAQKNPTAFYLCASTKRQGGADTQYFGPGTRLTVL.